This TCR beta chain was observed in a study of blood T cell repertoires in COVID-19. The data were produced by immunoSEQ multiplex PCR, yet TCRdb's version contains in-frame clones alone and is incomplete. The sample has around 150,000 clones, under 90% seen once; the top ten hold 5.5% to 7%. The germline V gene encodes CDR1 SGHRS and CDR2 YFSETQ. V was clipped by 3 bases and J by 2 bases, with 12 bases between them. The CDR3 runs to 14 residues. This clone was detected a few times. The sequence was collected from a human donor in a cohort sampled during active COVID-19. Material: peripheral blood. This chain connects TRBV5-1 to TRBJ2-7, with D perhaps matching TRBD1 (7 bases). CDR3 DNA sequence: TGCGCCAGCAGCTCGCAGGGGGGTCCCTACGAGCAGTACTTC. Protein: CASSSQGGPYEQYF.